This TCR beta chain was recovered during a study of T cells in Graves' hyperthyroidism and ophthalmopathy. This CDR3 spans 13 amino acids. From germline, CDR1 is MNHEY and CDR2 SMNVEV (reference sequence). V dropped 5 bases and J dropped 6 bases, with 11 bases sitting between them. This clonotype was seen only a few times. Researchers amplified the TCR beta CDR3 regions from RNA transcripts. Researchers ran a first-round RT-PCR on the TCR CDR3 using the HTBI primer set. Each CDR3 protein is one row after TCRdb ran MiXCR on the multiplex PCR reads. The sample contains about 770,000 distinct CDR3 sequences, around 19% of which appear only once.

Material: blood. The TCR originated in a woman in her fifties or sixties with Graves' hyperthyroidism that later progressed to Graves' ophthalmopathy. This sequence joins TRBV27 and TRBJ1-5, with unresolved D. CDR3 residues: CASSISTAQPQHF. The CDR3 DNA is TGTGCCAGCAGTATCTCTACAGCTCAGCCCCAGCATTTT.